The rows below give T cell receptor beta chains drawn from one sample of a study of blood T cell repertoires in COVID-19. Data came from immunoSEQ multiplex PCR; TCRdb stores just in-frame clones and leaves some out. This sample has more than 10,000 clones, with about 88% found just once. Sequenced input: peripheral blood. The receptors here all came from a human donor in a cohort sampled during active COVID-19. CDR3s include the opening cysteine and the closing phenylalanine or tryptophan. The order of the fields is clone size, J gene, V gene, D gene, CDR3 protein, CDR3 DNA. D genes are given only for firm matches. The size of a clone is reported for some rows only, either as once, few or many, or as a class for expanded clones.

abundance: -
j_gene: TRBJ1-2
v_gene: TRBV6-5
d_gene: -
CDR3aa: CASSYIRSYGYTF
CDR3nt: TGTGCCAGCAGTTACATCCGGAGCTATGGCTACACCTTC

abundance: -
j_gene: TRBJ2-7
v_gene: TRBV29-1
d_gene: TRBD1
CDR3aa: CSVAGTGTFDEQYF
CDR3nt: TGCAGCGTCGCCGGGACAGGGACGTTCGACGAGCAGTACTTC

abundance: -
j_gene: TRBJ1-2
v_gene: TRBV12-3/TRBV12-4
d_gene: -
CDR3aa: CASSQDSYGYTF
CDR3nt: TGTGCCAGCAGTCAGGACAGCTATGGCTACACCTTC

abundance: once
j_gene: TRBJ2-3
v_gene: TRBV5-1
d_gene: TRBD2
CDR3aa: CASSWPIAGGSTDTQYF
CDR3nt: TGCGCCAGCAGCTGGCCTATAGCGGGGGGGAGCACAGATACGCAGTATTTT

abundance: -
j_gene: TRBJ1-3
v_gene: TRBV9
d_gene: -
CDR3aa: CASSVVEKWGNTIYF
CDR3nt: TGTGCCAGCAGCGTAGTAGAGAAATGGGGAAACACCATATATTTT

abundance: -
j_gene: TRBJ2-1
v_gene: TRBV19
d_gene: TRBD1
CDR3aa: CASSLTRGLYNEQFF
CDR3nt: TGTGCCAGTAGTTTGACCAGGGGGTTATACAATGAGCAGTTCTTC

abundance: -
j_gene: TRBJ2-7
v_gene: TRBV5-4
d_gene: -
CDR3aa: CASSLGGGGPSYEQYF
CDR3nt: TGTGCCAGCAGCTTGGGGGGCGGGGGCCCCTCCTACGAGCAGTACTTC

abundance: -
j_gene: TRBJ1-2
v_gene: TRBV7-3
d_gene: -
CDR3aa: CASSIGGGYGYTF
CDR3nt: TGTGCCAGCAGCATAGGGGGAGGGTATGGCTACACCTTC

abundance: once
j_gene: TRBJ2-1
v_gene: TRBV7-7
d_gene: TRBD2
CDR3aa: CASSLEAGGPYEQFF
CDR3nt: TGTGCCAGCAGCCTAGAAGCGGGAGGGCCGTATGAGCAGTTCTTC

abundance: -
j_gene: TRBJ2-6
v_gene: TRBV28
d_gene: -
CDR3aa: CASSSDPGGLRSGANVLTF
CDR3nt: TGTGCCAGCAGTTCCGACCCCGGGGGATTACGGTCTGGGGCCAACGTCCTGACTTTC

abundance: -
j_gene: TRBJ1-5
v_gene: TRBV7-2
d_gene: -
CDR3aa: CASRDGGDQPQHF
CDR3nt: TGTGCCAGCAGAGACGGGGGAGATCAGCCCCAGCATTTT

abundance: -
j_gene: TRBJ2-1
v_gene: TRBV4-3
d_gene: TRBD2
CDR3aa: CASSQKGTSGGVTYNEQFF
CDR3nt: TGCGCCAGCAGCCAAAAGGGGACTAGCGGGGGGGTTACCTACAATGAGCAGTTCTTC

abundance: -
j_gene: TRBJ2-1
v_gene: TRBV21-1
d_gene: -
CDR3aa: CASSKAASGVGDEQFF
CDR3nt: TGTGCCAGCAGCAAAGCGGCTAGCGGGGTGGGAGATGAGCAGTTCTTC

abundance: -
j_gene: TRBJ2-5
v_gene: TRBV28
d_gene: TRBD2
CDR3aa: CASGIGGGQETQYF
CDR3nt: TGTGCCAGCGGGATTGGCGGGGGGCAAGAGACCCAGTACTTC

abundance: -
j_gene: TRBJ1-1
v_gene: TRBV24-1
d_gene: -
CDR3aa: CATSPGFLPVNTEAFF
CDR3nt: TGTGCCACCAGTCCAGGCTTTTTGCCTGTCAACACTGAAGCTTTCTTT

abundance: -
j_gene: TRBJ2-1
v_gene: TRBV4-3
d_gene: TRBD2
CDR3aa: CASSPQALAGGNEQFF
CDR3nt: TGCGCCAGCAGCCCCCAGGCACTAGCGGGGGGGAATGAGCAGTTCTTC

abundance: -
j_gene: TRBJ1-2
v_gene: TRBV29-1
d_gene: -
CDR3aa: CSVDSGGVGYGYTF
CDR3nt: TGCAGCGTTGATTCGGGGGGCGTGGGTTATGGCTACACCTTC

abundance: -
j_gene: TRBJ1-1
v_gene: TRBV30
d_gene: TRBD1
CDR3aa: CAWSRDRGQPRAFF
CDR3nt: TGTGCCTGGAGTAGGGACAGGGGTCAGCCTCGGGCTTTCTTT

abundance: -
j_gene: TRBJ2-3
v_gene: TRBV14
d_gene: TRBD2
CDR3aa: CASSGLAGHTDTQYF
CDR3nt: TGTGCCAGCAGCGGACTAGCGGGACACACAGATACGCAGTATTTT

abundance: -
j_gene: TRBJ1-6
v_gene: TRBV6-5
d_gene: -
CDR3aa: CASSSLGGYNSPLHF
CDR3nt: TGTGCCAGCAGTTCACTCGGGGGTTATAATTCACCCCTCCACTTT

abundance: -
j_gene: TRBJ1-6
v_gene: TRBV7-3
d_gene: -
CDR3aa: CASSLVTGKDSPLHF
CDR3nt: TGTGCCAGCAGCTTAGTAACAGGGAAGGATTCACCCCTCCACTTT

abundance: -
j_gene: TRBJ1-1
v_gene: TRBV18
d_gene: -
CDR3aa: CASSPTDRTEAFF
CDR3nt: TGTGCCAGCTCACCTACAGACCGCACTGAAGCTTTCTTT

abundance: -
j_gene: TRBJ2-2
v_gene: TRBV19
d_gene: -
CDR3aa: CASTGTDSTWELFF
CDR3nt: TGTGCCAGTACAGGAACAGACAGCACCTGGGAGCTGTTTTTT

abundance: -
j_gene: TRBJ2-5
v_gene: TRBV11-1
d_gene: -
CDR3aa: CASSPLGETQYF
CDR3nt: TGTGCCAGCAGCCCCCTCGGGGAGACCCAGTACTTC

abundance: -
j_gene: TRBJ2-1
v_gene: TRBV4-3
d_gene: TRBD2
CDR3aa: CASSQATGPSGGASYNEQFF
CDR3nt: TGCGCCAGCAGCCAAGCGACGGGGCCTAGCGGGGGGGCCTCCTACAATGAGCAGTTCTTC

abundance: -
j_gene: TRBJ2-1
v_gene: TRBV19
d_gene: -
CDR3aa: CASSKEGGTISSYNEQFF
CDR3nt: TGTGCCAGTAGTAAGGAGGGAGGGACAATAAGCTCCTACAATGAGCAGTTCTTC

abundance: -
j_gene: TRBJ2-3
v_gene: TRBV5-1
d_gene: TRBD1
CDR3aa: CASSGTGTSTDTQYF
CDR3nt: TGCGCCAGCAGCGGGACAGGGACTAGCACAGATACGCAGTATTTT

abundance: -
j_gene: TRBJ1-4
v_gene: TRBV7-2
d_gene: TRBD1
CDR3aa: CASSLVRGREKLFF
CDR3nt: TGTGCCAGCAGCTTAGTGAGGGGGCGGGAAAAACTGTTTTTT

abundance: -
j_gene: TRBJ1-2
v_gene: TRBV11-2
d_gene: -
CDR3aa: CASSSPGGAPGYTF
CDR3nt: TGTGCCAGCAGCTCACCTGGGGGGGCGCCTGGCTACACCTTC

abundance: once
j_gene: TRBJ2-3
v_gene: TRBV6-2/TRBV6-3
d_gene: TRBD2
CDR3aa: CASSYVSSGATSTDTQYF
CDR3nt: TGTGCCAGCAGTTACGTTTCTAGCGGGGCTACTAGCACAGATACGCAGTATTTT

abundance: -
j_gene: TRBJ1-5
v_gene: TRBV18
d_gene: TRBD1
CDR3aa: CASSPVGQYSNQPQHF
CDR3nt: TGTGCCAGCTCACCAGTGGGACAGTATAGCAATCAGCCCCAGCATTTT

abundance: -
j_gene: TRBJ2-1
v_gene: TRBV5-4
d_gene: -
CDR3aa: CASSLSGEQFF
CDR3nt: TGTGCCAGCAGCTTGAGCGGTGAGCAGTTCTTC

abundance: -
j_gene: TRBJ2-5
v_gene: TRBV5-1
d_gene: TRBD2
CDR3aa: CASSSRGGASETQYF
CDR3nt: TGCGCCAGCAGCTCCCGCGGGGGGGCCTCCGAGACCCAGTACTTC

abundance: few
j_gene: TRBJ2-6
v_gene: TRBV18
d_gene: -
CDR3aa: CASSVTPVASGANVLTF
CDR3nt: TGTGCCAGCTCCGTCACACCTGTTGCCTCTGGGGCCAACGTCCTGACTTTC

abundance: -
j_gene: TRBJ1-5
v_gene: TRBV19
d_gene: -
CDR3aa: CASSPRGSGQPQHF
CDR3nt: TGTGCCAGTAGCCCCCGGGGGTCTGGTCAGCCCCAGCATTTT

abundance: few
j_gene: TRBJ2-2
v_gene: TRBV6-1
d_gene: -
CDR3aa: CASSEAGRRAGELFF
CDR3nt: TGTGCCAGCAGTGAAGCTGGCAGGAGGGCCGGGGAGCTGTTTTTT

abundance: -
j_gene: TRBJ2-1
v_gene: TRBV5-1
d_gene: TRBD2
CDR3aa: CASSVLADNEQFF
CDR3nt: TGCGCCAGCAGCGTACTAGCGGACAATGAGCAGTTCTTC

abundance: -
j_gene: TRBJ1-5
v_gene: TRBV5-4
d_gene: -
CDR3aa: CASSSGGGAYNQPQHF
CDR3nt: TGTGCCAGCAGCTCGGGGGGGGGAGCCTACAATCAGCCCCAGCATTTT

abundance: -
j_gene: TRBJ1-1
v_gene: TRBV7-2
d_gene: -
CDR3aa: CASSSGGQGQAFF
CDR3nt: TGTGCCAGCAGCTCAGGCGGTCAGGGGCAAGCTTTCTTT

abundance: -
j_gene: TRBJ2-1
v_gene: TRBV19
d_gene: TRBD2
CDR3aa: CASSSISGSLDEQFF
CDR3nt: TGTGCCAGTAGTTCCATTAGCGGGAGTCTCGATGAGCAGTTCTTC

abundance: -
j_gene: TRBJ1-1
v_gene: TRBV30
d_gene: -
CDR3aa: CAWSLRGNTEAFF
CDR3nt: TGTGCCTGGAGTCTACGGGGGAACACTGAAGCTTTCTTT

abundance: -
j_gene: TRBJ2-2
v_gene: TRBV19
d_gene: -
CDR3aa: CASSLRTDTNTGELFF
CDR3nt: TGTGCCAGTAGTCTACGGACAGACACGAACACCGGGGAGCTGTTTTTT

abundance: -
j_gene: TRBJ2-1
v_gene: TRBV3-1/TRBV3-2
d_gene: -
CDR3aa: CASSKGVASLNEQFF
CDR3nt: TGTGCCAGCAGCAAGGGGGTGGCCTCGCTCAATGAGCAGTTCTTC

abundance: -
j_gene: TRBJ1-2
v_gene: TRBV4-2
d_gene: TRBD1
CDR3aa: CASSQAAGGSYGYTF
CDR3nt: TGTGCCAGCAGCCAAGCGGCAGGGGGCAGCTATGGCTACACCTTC

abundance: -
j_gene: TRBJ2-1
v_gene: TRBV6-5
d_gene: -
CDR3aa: CAVVSDYEQFF
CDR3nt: TGTGCGGTAGTTTCTGACTATGAGCAGTTCTTC

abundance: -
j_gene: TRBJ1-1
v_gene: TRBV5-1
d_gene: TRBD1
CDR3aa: CASSLEADRGPARRNTEAFF
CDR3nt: TGCGCCAGCAGCTTGGAGGCGGACAGGGGGCCTGCGAGAAGGAACACTGAAGCTTTCTTT

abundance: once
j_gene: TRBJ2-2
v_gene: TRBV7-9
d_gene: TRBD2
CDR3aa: CASSLAAAGGTTGELFF
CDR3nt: TGTGCCAGCAGCTTAGCGGCAGCGGGGGGTACCACCGGGGAGCTGTTTTTT

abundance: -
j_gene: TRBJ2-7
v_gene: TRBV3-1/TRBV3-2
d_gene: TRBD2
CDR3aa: CASSRTAGGPYEQYF
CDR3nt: TGTGCCAGCAGCCGCACGGCGGGGGGGCCCTACGAGCAGTACTTC

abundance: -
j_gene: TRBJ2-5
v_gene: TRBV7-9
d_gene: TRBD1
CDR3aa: CASSADRAQETQYF
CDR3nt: TGTGCCAGCAGCGCCGACAGGGCGCAAGAGACCCAGTACTTC